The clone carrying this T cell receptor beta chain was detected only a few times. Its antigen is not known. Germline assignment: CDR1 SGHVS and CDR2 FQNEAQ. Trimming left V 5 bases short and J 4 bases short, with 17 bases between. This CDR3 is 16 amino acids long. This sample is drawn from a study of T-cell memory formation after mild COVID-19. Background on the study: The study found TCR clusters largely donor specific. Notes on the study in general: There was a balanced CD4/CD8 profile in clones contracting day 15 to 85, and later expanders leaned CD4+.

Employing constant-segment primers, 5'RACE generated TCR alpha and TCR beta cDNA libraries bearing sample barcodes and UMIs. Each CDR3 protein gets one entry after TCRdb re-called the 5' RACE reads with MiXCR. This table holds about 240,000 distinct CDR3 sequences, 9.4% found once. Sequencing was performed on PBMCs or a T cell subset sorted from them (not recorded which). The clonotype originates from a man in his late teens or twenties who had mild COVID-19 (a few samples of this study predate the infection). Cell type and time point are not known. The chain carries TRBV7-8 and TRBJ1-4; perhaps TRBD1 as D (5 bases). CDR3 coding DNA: TGTGCCAGCAGCCCCCCCAGGGACCGTCTTAATGAAAAACTGTTTTTT. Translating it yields CASSPPRDRLNEKLFF.